The T cell receptor (beta chain) described here comes from a study of blood T cell repertoires in COVID-19. Study-level background: The study drew acute and convalescent COVID-19 samples from the United States, Italy and Spain.

This clone was found once. Here immunoSEQ multiplex PCR was the method, and the copy in TCRdb shows in-frame clones only, minus some. The sample consists of some 70,000 clones, roughly 91% of them appearing once. Residents of 24 US areas, aged roughly 18 to 89 years, made up the participants. Participants' own reports of clinical history determined their cohort assignment. Recovered Cohort 3 donors showed two negative PCRs, clearance, or symptom resolution. Trimming shortened V by 0 bases and J by 6 bases, and 11 bases separated the two germline ends. In germline, CDR1 is LNHNV, CDR2 YYDKDF (reference sequence). This CDR3 is built from 14 residues.

The TCR sequence derives from a woman between 40 and 50 years old who had recovered from COVID-19. The chain employs TRBV15 and TRBJ1-1; D is ambiguous. The sequenced sample was PBMCs or T cells enriched from blood (not recorded which). The CDR3 spells CATSRDRGLAEAFF. In DNA form, the CDR3 reads TGTGCCACCAGCAGAGATCGAGGGTTGGCTGAAGCTTTCTTT.